This T cell receptor (beta chain) comes out of a study of blood T cell repertoires in COVID-19. At the level of the study: There were acute and convalescent COVID-19 samples, and they came from the United States, Italy and Spain. Nucleic acid was either cDNA or gDNA, and it came from T cells, B-cell-depleted T cells, or PBMCs.

Per the original methods: Cell counts per sample came from amplifying reference gene primers. TCRdb's copy holds only in-frame clones and misses some; the assay was immunoSEQ multiplex PCR. That table supplies the V and J calls and clone size; D and trimming were determined from the DNA. The table includes over 100,000 clones, less than 90% detected once. Trimming cost V 1 base and J 2 bases; bases outside gene matches: 2. CDR1 SGHDT and CDR2 YYEEEE come from the germline V gene. The CDR3 runs to 16 residues. V and J are TRBV5-6 and TRBJ2-6; 8 positions agree with TRBD1. Sequenced: peripheral blood. This TCR came from a man at least 80 years old with acute or convalescent COVID-19. CDR3: CASSLWTGTGANVLTF. The CDR3 DNA follows: TGTGCCAGCAGCTTGTGGACAGGGACTGGGGCCAACGTCCTGACTTTC. Full variable domain (rest looked up from reference TRBV5-6 and TRBJ2-6): DAGVTQSPTHLIKTRGQQVTLRCSPKSGHDTVSWYQQALGQGPQFIFQYYEEEERQRGNFPDRFSGHQFPNYSSELNVNALLLGDSALYLCASSLWTGTGANVLTFGAGSRLTVL.